This TCR beta chain came from a study of T cell responses to AZD1222 COVID-19 vaccine. The table came from immunoSEQ multiplex PCR; TCRdb's copy has only in-frame clones and leaves some out. This sample has 75,000 to 100,000 clones; 75% to 90% occur once, and the top ten carry approximately 24%. This receptor was identified in an adult in good health. Sequences were derived from peripheral blood, sampled on day 0 of AZD1222 vaccination.

In DNA form, the CDR3 reads TGTGCCAGCAGCCAAGTCGCCGGGACAGGAACCTACGAGCAGTACTTC. As protein: CASSQVAGTGTYEQYF. This chain connects TRBV4-2 to TRBJ2-7; 8 nucleotides match TRBD1. With V trimmed by 1 base and J by 2 bases, 7 bases remained unmatched. The germline CDR1 and CDR2 sequences are LGHNA and YNFKEQ. The CDR3 contains 16 residues.